The sequence of this T cell receptor (beta chain) was determined in a study of blood T cells in healthy people across ages. Using a J-beta primer mix together with a sample-barcoded 5' primer, a second PCR was run for 7 to 11 cycles. In TCRdb, the 5' RACE reads were re-called with MiXCR into one record per CDR3 protein. The data contain roughly 1,100,000 distinct CDR3 sequences, around 25% of them singletons. The CDR3 totals 14 residues. Germline V gene sequence: CDR1 LGHDT, CDR2 YNNKEL (reference sequence). V was shortened by 1 base and J by 1 base, with 6 bases between the two germline ends. A note on this clonotype: Its target is not known.

Overall study results and limits: While age rose, TCR beta diversity per million T cells dropped in a roughly linear way.

In addition, the sample was reused for a study of T cells of mothers and their children. That report adds: Maternal samples each gave over 8 million TCR beta CDR3 reads, and child samples roughly 3 million each. Related mother and child pairs showed slightly greater overlap (not significant) than unrelated pairs did.

The sequenced material came from blood. This chain connects TRBV3-1 to TRBJ2-3; no firm D call. The source is a girl aged 2 to 9 in good health. CDR3 region: CASSQVTGTDTQYF. CDR3 bases: TGTGCCAGCAGCCAAGTCACAGGCACAGATACGCAGTATTTT.